Presented here are 29 T cell receptor beta chains from one specimen sequenced in a study of T cells after yellow fever vaccination. TCRdb ran MiXCR on the 5' RACE reads and lists one entry per CDR3 protein. The sample has hundreds of thousands of distinct CDR3 sequences, 9% to 15% seen once; the top ten hold about 16%. The material was PBMCs, obtained on the day of the yellow fever booster vaccination. Source of these receptors: a man aged 30 to 39 who received the YFV17D yellow fever vaccine.

Comment on this clonotype: A junction end diverges from the germline sequence, so it may reflect a read error. This chain uses TRBV5-1 with TRBJ2-5; the match to TRBD2 covers 13 bases. CDR3 length: 17 residues. Germline V CDR1 and CDR2: SGHRS, YFSETQ. The CDR3, as DNA: TGCGCCGGCAGCCCAGGACTAGCGGGAGTGTGGCAAGAGACCCAGTACTTC. Amino acid sequence: CAGSPGLAGVWQETQYF.

In this sample, this clonotype turned up a few times. The chain couples TRBV19 to TRBJ2-1, with D possibly being TRBD2 (5 bases). The CDR3 sequence is 12 residues long. Trimming took off 5 bases at V and 7 bases at J, with 9 bases between the two ends. The germline V gene has CDR1 LNHDA and CDR2 SQIVND (reference sequence). The chain's CDR3 is CASSSGWNEQFF. CDR3 nucleotides: TGTGCCAGTAGTTCGGGATGGAATGAGCAGTTCTTC.

The rearrangement joins TRBV5-1 to TRBJ2-1; 11 bases fit TRBD2. The germline V gene has CDR1 SGHRS and CDR2 YFSETQ. With 3 bases clipped from V and 4 bases from J, the junction kept 9 bases outside the gene matches. The CDR3 has 17 residues. The CDR3 bases are TGCGCCAGCAGCTCAGGACTTCTAGCGGGGGGATACAATGAGCAGTTCTTC. Translated: CASSSGLLAGGYNEQFF.

The chain is built from TRBV7-2 and TRBJ2-6; D not certain. Germline V gives CDR1 SGHTA, CDR2 FQGNSA. The CDR3 has 14 residues. The ends were cut back, 7 bases at V and 0 bases at J, with 7 bases in the middle. CDR3 coding DNA: TGTGCCAGCACCCTTATCTCTGGGGCCAACGTCCTGACTTTC. This sequence encodes CASTLISGANVLTF.

V gene TRBV20-1 combines with J gene TRBJ2-5; D remains ambiguous. The germline V gene has CDR1 DFQATT and CDR2 SNEGSKA (reference sequence). Trimming stripped 3 bases from V and 4 bases from J, with 9 bases between. The CDR3 loop spans 12 amino acids. CDR3 sequence: CSASLRPETQYF. In DNA form, the CDR3 reads TGCAGTGCTAGTTTGCGCCCAGAGACCCAGTACTTC.

The genes are TRBV6-1 and TRBJ1-5, with TRBD1 matching over 7 bases. Germline-derived CDR1 and CDR2 are MNHNS and SASEGT. Trimming took 2 bases from V and 6 from J; bases not matched to a gene: 4. The CDR3 length is 14 residues. This CDR3 is CASSERAGGQPQHF. DNA for the CDR3: TGTGCCAGCAGTGAACGGGCAGGGGGTCAGCCCCAGCATTTT.

The V call is TRBV10-3, the J call TRBJ1-1, with D unclear. The CDR3 runs to 15 residues. CDR1 is ENHRY, CDR2 SYGVKD, per germline. V lost 6 bases and J lost 1, with 15 bases in between. CDR3 sequence (DNA): TGTGCCATCAGCACTACGGGAGACCCGAACACTGAAGCTTTCTTT. Translation: CAISTTGDPNTEAFF.

This clonotype was seen only a few times. The CDR3 nucleotides are TGTGCCAGCAGCAAAGGTGCCTCACGGGGGGTTGAATTGCAACTAAATGAAAAACTGTTTTTT. It encodes CASSKGASRGVELQLNEKLFF. This chain connects TRBV21-1 to TRBJ1-4; the table's D gene call, TRBD1, was not cross checked with the DNA. TRBV21-1 is flagged as a pseudogene. The CDR3 runs 21 residues.

This rearrangement joins TRBV15 to TRBJ2-1; D might be TRBD1 (6 bases). The CDR3 has 15 residues. V was pared by 4 bases and J by 1 base, with 11 bases between. From germline, CDR1 is LNHNV and CDR2 YYDKDF (reference sequence). The CDR3, as DNA: TGTGCCACCAGCACTAGTACAGGGTCCTACAATGAGCAGTTCTTC. Translation: CATSTSTGSYNEQFF.

A few counts support this clonotype. V is TRBV20-1 and J is TRBJ2-7; a weak D match, TRBD2 (5 bases). The CDR3 loop spans 14 amino acids. The V end was cut by 3 bases, the J end by 6 bases, with 18 bases between. Germline values: CDR1 DFQATT, CDR2 SNEGSKA (reference sequence). In nucleotides, the CDR3 is TGCAGTGCTAGTTCGGACTCCCCTGACTCCGAGCAGTACTTC. This translates into CSASSDSPDSEQYF.

V usage is TRBV6-5 and J usage is TRBJ2-7, with D perhaps TRBD2 (6 bases). This CDR3 is 16 amino acids long. Per the germline V gene, CDR1 is MNHEY and CDR2 is SVGAGI. Trimming took off 0 bases at V and 4 bases at J, with 16 bases between the two ends. The chain's CDR3 is CASSYSGGMVAYEQYF. DNA for the CDR3: TGTGCCAGCAGTTACTCAGGCGGGATGGTAGCTTACGAGCAGTACTTC.

This clonotype was observed a handful of times. The chain joins TRBV19 to TRBJ2-3; D is unclear. Trimming removed 5 bases at V and 5 bases at J, with 11 bases between. The CDR3 loop spans 13 amino acids. Germline V CDR1 and CDR2: LNHDA, SQIVND (reference sequence). The CDR3 reads CASSADGRDTQYF. Written as DNA, the CDR3 is TGTGCCAGTAGTGCGGACGGAAGAGATACGCAGTATTTT.

This clonotype has more than one count but fewer than ten. V gene TRBV10-3 combines with J gene TRBJ2-1, with 9 positions matching TRBD2. V shed 0 bases and J 8 bases; nucleotides not matched to a gene: 8. Germline V gene sequence: CDR1 ENHRY, CDR2 SYGVKD. CDR3 size: 16 residues. The CDR3 bases are TGTGCCATCAGTGAGTCGGGACTAGCAGTGAGGGATGAGCAGTTCTTC. It is translated as CAISESGLAVRDEQFF.

The chain combines TRBV30 with TRBJ2-3, with 8 bases identical to TRBD2. With 3 bases clipped from V and 2 bases from J, the junction kept 7 bases outside the gene matches. This CDR3 contains 15 residues. Germline assignment: CDR1 GTSNPN and CDR2 SVGIG (reference sequence). CDR3: CAWSPGGTYTDTQYF. As DNA, the CDR3 is TGTGCCTGGAGCCCGGGGGGGACTTACACAGATACGCAGTATTTT.

In this sample, this clonotype turned up once. The J gene is TRBJ2-1, the V gene TRBV7-2; 7 bases map to TRBD2. The CDR3 loop spans 17 amino acids. J lost 7 bases, V lost 5 bases, and 17 bases had no gene match. Germline CDR1 reads SGHTA; CDR2 reads FQGNSA. The chain's CDR3 is CASSPPSGGVIGNEQFF. CDR3 in DNA: TGTGCCAGCAGCCCCCCCTCGGGGGGAGTGATAGGAAATGAGCAGTTCTTC.

The chain employs TRBV5-1 and TRBJ2-7; 10 bases line up with TRBD2. Germline V gene sequence: CDR1 SGHRS, CDR2 YFSETQ. CDR3 length: 15 amino acids. The V gene end was trimmed by 5 bases and the J gene end by 2 bases; junction bases not matched to a gene: 7. CDR3 sequence: CASSFGLAATYEQYF. The CDR3 coding sequence is TGCGCCAGCAGTTTTGGACTAGCGGCTACCTACGAGCAGTACTTC.

The chain recombines TRBV7-2 with TRBJ1-4; 7 nucleotides agree with TRBD1. Germline lookup yields CDR1 SGHTA and CDR2 FQGNSA. The length of the CDR3 is 15 residues. The trim removed 2 bases at V and 5 bases at J, leaving 5 bases unmatched. The CDR3 sequence is CASSLTGALNEKLFF. CDR3 DNA sequence: TGTGCCAGCAGCTTAACAGGGGCGCTAAATGAAAAACTGTTTTTT.

Worth noting for this clonotype: Relative to the germline gene, one junction end is altered; a read error may explain this. The CDR3 nucleotides are TGTGCCAGCAGTTACTCCCTACCGACAGATACGCTGTATTTT. Its protein product is CASSYSLPTDTLYF. J is TRBJ2-3 and V is TRBV6-2 or TRBV6-3, with D perhaps TRBD1 (5 bases). In germline, CDR1 is MNHEY, CDR2 SVGEGT. The CDR3 runs to 14 residues.

This clonotype occurred many times. This chain uses TRBV5-1 with TRBJ2-3, with D possibly TRBD1 on 6 matching bases. Per the germline V gene, CDR1 is SGHRS and CDR2 is YFSETQ. V shed 2 bases and J shed 4 bases, with 17 bases lying between them. The CDR3 extends over 16 amino acids. In DNA form, the CDR3 reads TGCGCCAGCAGCTTCAGACCGACAGGCAACGCAGATACGCAGTATTTT. This codes for CASSFRPTGNADTQYF.

J is TRBJ2-2 and V is TRBV20-1; no firm D call. The V and J ends lost 6 bases and 2 bases respectively, with 13 bases between them. This CDR3 spans 14 amino acids. Germline V gene sequence: CDR1 DFQATT, CDR2 SNEGSKA (reference sequence). In nucleotides, the CDR3 is TGCAGTGCCTCGCCCCCGCCTAACACCGGGGAGCTGTTTTTT. Translating it yields CSASPPPNTGELFF.

The gene calls are TRBV18 and TRBJ2-7; D perhaps matches TRBD1 (6 bases). Trimming stripped 2 bases from V and 0 bases from J, with 11 bases between. Germline assignment: CDR1 KGHSH and CDR2 LQKENI. CDR3 length equals 15 residues. CDR3 in DNA: TGTGCCAGCTCACCAACCCGGGACAACTCCTACGAGCAGTACTTC. It yields the protein CASSPTRDNSYEQYF. The variable domain in full, with the rest retrieved from reference TRBV18 and TRBJ2-7, is NAGVMQNPRHLVRRRGQEARLRCSPMKGHSHVYWYRQLPEEGLKFMVYLQKENIIDESGMPKERFSAEFPKEGPSILRIQQVVRGDSAAYFCASSPTRDNSYEQYFGPGTRLTVT.

This clonotype has at least ten counts. The rearrangement uses TRBV7-9 and TRBJ1-1, with no clear D. Germline values: CDR1 SEHNR, CDR2 FQNEAQ (reference sequence). The CDR3 consists of 14 residues. V gave up 5 bases and J gave up 5 bases, with 15 bases separating them. CDR3 protein: CASSPIGPYTEAFF. The DNA for the CDR3 is TGTGCCAGCAGCCCGATTGGGCCCTATACTGAAGCTTTCTTT.

The chain uses TRBV24-1 and TRBJ2-1; weak D call: TRBD2 (5 bases). The V and J ends lost 2 bases and 8 bases respectively, with 15 bases between them. In germline, CDR1 is KGHDR, CDR2 SFDVKD. The CDR3 length is 15 residues. The CDR3 coding sequence is TGTGCCACCAGTGATTCACCCCTATCCGGGGATGAGCAGTTCTTC. Translation gives CATSDSPLSGDEQFF.

This rearrangement joins TRBV7-2 to TRBJ1-6; possible D gene TRBD1, 6 bases. Trimming stripped 5 bases from V and 8 bases from J, with 10 bases between. The length of the CDR3 is 13 residues. Looked up from germline, CDR1 is SGHTA and CDR2 is FQGNSA. The CDR3 bases are TGTGCCAGCAGCACACAGGGTTATTCACCCCTCCACTTT. Its translation is CASSTQGYSPLHF.

The chain joins TRBV7-2 to TRBJ2-3; 7 bases match TRBD2. V lost 1 base, J lost 3 bases, and 4 bases stayed unmatched. The CDR3 is made up of 15 amino acids. Per germline, CDR1 SGHTA and CDR2 FQGNSA. The CDR3 nucleotides are TGTGCCAGCAGCTTAGTTAATAGCGGGACAGATACGCAGTATTTT. Amino acid sequence: CASSLVNSGTDTQYF.

The chain couples TRBV12-3 or TRBV12-4 to TRBJ2-7; 7 bases align to TRBD2. The CDR3 length is 15 residues. Germline trimming cut 0 bases from V and 3 bases from J; bases unmatched to any gene: 5. The CDR3 bases are TGTGCCAGCAGTTTAGCGGGAGGGCCTGGCTACGAGCAGTACTTC. Translated, it gives CASSLAGGPGYEQYF.

The rearrangement links TRBV20-1 to TRBJ2-1; 8 nucleotides agree with TRBD2. Germline-derived CDR1 and CDR2 are DFQATT and SNEGSKA (reference sequence). V lost 4 bases to trimming and J lost 2 bases; unmatched junction nucleotides: 10. This CDR3 has 16 residues. CDR3 protein: CSATMSGSSTYNEQFF. The CDR3 bases are TGCAGTGCTACCATGAGCGGGAGTAGCACCTACAATGAGCAGTTCTTC.

This chain uses TRBV5-1 with TRBJ2-7, with 8 positions matching TRBD1. This CDR3 spans 14 amino acids. The J segment lost 3 bases and the V segment lost 4 bases, leaving 6 bases of the junction unmatched. Germline V gene lookup returns CDR1 SGHRS and CDR2 YFSETQ. CDR3 DNA: TGCGCCAGCAGCCCGGGAGACAGGGGCTACGAGCAGTACTTC. As protein: CASSPGDRGYEQYF.

V is TRBV7-2 and J is TRBJ1-5; 7 bases agree with TRBD1. The CDR3 spans 15 residues. V gave up 3 bases and J gave up 5 bases; unmatched junction bases: 7. CDR1 and CDR2 from the germline V gene are SGHTA and FQGNSA. CDR3 loop: CASSLTGSRDQPQHF. CDR3 DNA sequence: TGTGCCAGCAGCTTGACAGGGTCGAGAGATCAGCCCCAGCATTTT.